The source of this T cell receptor beta chain is a study of blood T cell repertoires in COVID-19. The CDR3 has 11 amino acids. CDR1 and CDR2 from the germline V gene are SQVTM and ANQGSEA. Produced via immunoSEQ multiplex PCR; TCRdb's table is partial and in-frame only. The sample contains about 74,000 clones, roughly 81% of which appear only once. The rearrangement uses TRBV29-1 and TRBJ2-3; a possible D gene is TRBD1 (5 bases). The source of this sequence is a man aged 65 to 79 with acute or convalescent COVID-19. Sample: peripheral blood. The DNA for the CDR3 is TGCGGTGGGGCAACAACAGATACGCAGTATTTT. Its protein is CGGATTDTQYF.